A single sample is the source of the 10 T cell receptor beta chains below, sequenced in a study of blood T cell repertoires in COVID-19. Here immunoSEQ multiplex PCR was the method, and the copy in TCRdb shows in-frame clones only, minus some. The repertoire holds about 260,000 clones, with around 90% as singletons. Sequencing used peripheral blood. The origin of the receptors is a human donor in a cohort sampled during active COVID-19.

The chain carries TRBV19 and TRBJ1-1; 9 bases agree with TRBD1. Germline V gene sequence: CDR1 LNHDA, CDR2 SQIVND (reference sequence). CDR3 size: 13 residues. V lost 5 bases to trimming and J lost 10 bases; unmatched junction nucleotides: 8. Here the CDR3 DNA reads TGTGCCAGTAGTCGAGGACAGGGGACCCCAGCTTTCTTT. The encoded protein is CASSRGQGTPAFF.

The rearrangement uses TRBV9 and TRBJ2-7; perhaps TRBD1 as D (5 bases). The germline V gene encodes CDR1 SGDLS and CDR2 YYNGEE. The CDR3 contains 15 residues. Trimming shortened V by 0 bases and J by 2 bases, and 12 bases separated the two germline ends. The chain's CDR3 is CASSVGIDSPYEQYF. The CDR3 DNA follows: TGTGCCAGCAGCGTAGGGATAGACAGTCCCTACGAGCAGTACTTC.

This clone was picked up a small number of times. The V and J genes are TRBV30 and TRBJ1-5; no clear D gene. The ends were cut back, 2 bases at V and 6 bases at J, with 11 bases in the middle. This CDR3 contains 13 residues. In germline, CDR1 is GTSNPN, CDR2 SVGIG (reference sequence). CDR3 amino acids: CAWSYTTGQPQHF. CDR3 nucleotide sequence: TGTGCCTGGAGTTATACCACGGGTCAGCCCCAGCATTTT.

The V call is TRBV4-3, the J call TRBJ2-3; 8 nucleotides line up with TRBD1. The germline CDR1 and CDR2 sequences are LGHNA and YSLEER. This CDR3 spans 17 amino acids. V was clipped by 2 bases and J by 0 bases; unmatched bases: 7. The CDR3 reads CASSQTGTGPSTDTQYF. For the CDR3, the DNA is TGCGCCAGCAGCCAAACGGGGACAGGACCCAGCACAGATACGCAGTATTTT.

The chain uses TRBV27 and TRBJ2-7, with D hard to call. Trimming removed 3 bases at V and 3 bases at J, with 9 bases between. The CDR3 is 13 amino acids. Germline CDR1 is MNHEY and CDR2 is SMNVEV (reference sequence). The CDR3 sequence: CASSLARFYEQYF. CDR3 sequence (DNA): TGTGCCAGCAGTTTGGCCAGATTCTACGAGCAGTACTTC.

CDR3 region: CASSLAIDPRQRGYTF. In DNA form, the CDR3 reads TGTGCCAGCAGCTTAGCAATTGACCCCAGGCAACGTGGCTACACCTTC. This chain connects TRBV11-2 to TRBJ1-2; D not certain. V lost 1 base and J lost 7, with 19 bases in between. The CDR3 loop spans 16 amino acids. Germline CDR1 reads SGHAT; CDR2 reads FQNNGV.

The chain recombines TRBV5-8 with TRBJ2-7, with TRBD1 matching 9 bases. Losses at the gene ends were 0 bases for V and 2 bases for J; bases not matched to a gene: 3. Germline values: CDR1 SGHTS, CDR2 YDEGEE. The CDR3 extends over 15 amino acids. The CDR3 DNA sequence: TGTGCCAGCAGCTTGGTGGGACAGGGAGCCTACGAGCAGTACTTC. It is translated as CASSLVGQGAYEQYF.

This chain connects TRBV3-1 (or the pseudogene TRBV3-2) to TRBJ2-7, with 15 bases fitting TRBD2. CDR1 LGHDT and CDR2 YNNKEL come from the germline V gene (reference sequence). The CDR3 length is 20 residues. Trimming removed 4 bases from V and 1 base from J; junction bases left unmatched: 14. CDR3 in DNA: TGTGCCAGCAGCCTAGTAGCCCCGGGACTAGCGGGAGGAGGATCCTACGAGCAGTACTTC. Its translation is CASSLVAPGLAGGGSYEQYF.

This chain joins TRBV12-3 or TRBV12-4 and TRBJ2-7; D ambiguous. V shed 3 bases and J shed 5 bases, with 5 bases lying between them. CDR3 length equals 11 residues. The CDR3, as DNA: TGTGCCAGCAGTTTTCGGGACGAGCAGTACTTC. Protein product: CASSFRDEQYF.

The rearrangement joins TRBV7-9 to TRBJ1-1; unclear D gene. The CDR3 extends over 15 amino acids. In germline, CDR1 is SEHNR, CDR2 FQNEAQ (reference sequence). Trimming pared 3 bases from V and 0 bases from J, leaving 11 bases between. The CDR3 spells CASSFPLGVNTEAFF. In nucleotides, the CDR3 is TGTGCCAGCAGCTTCCCTCTAGGAGTGAACACTGAAGCTTTCTTT.